The 32 T cell receptor beta chains reported below all come from one sample, sequenced in a study of T cell changes during pregnancy in multiple sclerosis. Clones were sequenced by immunoSEQ multiplex PCR, and TCRdb holds only the in-frame ones, with some missing. The sample lists tens of thousands of clones, roughly 87% occurring once. This sample comprised CD8+ T cells from peripheral blood mononuclear cells, obtained before pregnancy. These receptors originate from a female donor with multiple sclerosis, enrolled in a pregnancy study.

The chain has TRBV27 and TRBJ2-5; D is undetermined. The CDR3 extends over 14 amino acids. The germline CDR1 and CDR2 sequences are MNHEY and SMNVEV (reference sequence). Trimming stripped 0 bases from V and 2 bases from J, with 7 bases between. This CDR3 reads CASSLSALQETQYF. The CDR3 nucleotides read TGTGCCAGCAGTTTATCGGCCTTACAAGAGACCCAGTACTTC.

The sample holds one count of this clone. The V gene is TRBV6-5, the J gene TRBJ2-3, with a weak D call TRBD1 (5 bases). V was trimmed by 0 bases and J by 0 bases, leaving 7 bases between them. Germline values: CDR1 MNHEY, CDR2 SVGAGI. The CDR3 length is 15 residues. The CDR3 region is CASSYSTESTDTQYF. The CDR3 coding sequence is TGTGCCAGCAGTTACTCGACAGAGAGCACAGATACGCAGTATTTT.

The V call is TRBV5-5, the J call TRBJ1-3; D is ambiguous. There are 15 residues in the CDR3. The germline V gene encodes CDR1 SGHKS and CDR2 YYEKEE (reference sequence). V was cut by 0 bases and J by 2 bases, with 9 bases left in between. The CDR3 here is CASSLDVTTGNTIYF. The CDR3 DNA is TGTGCCAGCAGCTTGGATGTCACAACTGGAAACACCATATATTTT.

The V and J genes are TRBV14 and TRBJ2-7; 10 bases align to TRBD1. This CDR3 is built from 15 residues. The V gene end was trimmed by 3 bases and the J gene end by 4 bases; junction bases not matched to a gene: 6. Germline V lookup: CDR1 SGHDN, CDR2 FVKESK. The CDR3 is CASSQLDRGVYEQYF. In DNA, the CDR3 is TGTGCCAGCAGCCAGCTGGACAGGGGGGTATACGAGCAGTACTTC.

V is TRBV11-2 and J is TRBJ2-7; 11 positions agree with TRBD2. J lost 6 bases, V lost 1 base, and 11 bases had no gene match. Germline V gene sequence: CDR1 SGHAT, CDR2 FQNNGV. CDR3 length: 17 amino acids. The CDR3 region is CASSLVGRASGRIEQYF. The DNA for the CDR3 is TGTGCCAGCAGCTTAGTCGGGCGGGCTAGCGGGAGGATCGAGCAGTACTTC. Using reference TRBV11-2 and TRBJ2-7 for the parts outside the CDR3, the full variable domain is EAGVAQSPRYKIIEKRQSVAFWCNPISGHATLYWYQQILGQGPKLLIQFQNNGVVDDSQLPKDRFSAERLKGVDSTLKIQPAKLEDSAVYLCASSLVGRASGRIEQYFGPGTRLTVT.

The chain has TRBV2 and TRBJ1-1, with D possibly TRBD1 on 6 matching bases. CDR3 size: 17 residues. Trimming took off 5 bases at V and 1 base at J, with 20 bases between the two ends. Germline CDR1 SNHLY, CDR2 FYNNEI. CDR3: CASSPPEAGEGNTEAFF. The CDR3, as DNA: TGTGCCAGCAGTCCCCCAGAGGCAGGGGAGGGGAACACTGAAGCTTTCTTT.

The chain couples TRBV11-3 to TRBJ2-7; D ambiguous. Trimming took 5 bases from V and 0 from J, leaving 5 bases between them. The CDR3 is 12 residues long. From germline, CDR1 is SGHNT and CDR2 YENEEA. The CDR3: CASSPSSYEQYF. As DNA, the CDR3 is TGTGCCAGCAGCCCGAGCTCCTACGAGCAGTACTTC. Using reference TRBV11-3 and TRBJ2-7 for the parts outside the CDR3, the full variable domain is EAGVVQSPRYKIIEKKQPVAFWCNPISGHNTLYWYLQNLGQGPELLIRYENEEAVDDSQLPKDRFSAERLKGVDSTLKIQPAELGDSAVYLCASSPSSYEQYFGPGTRLTVT.

The CDR3 loop is CASDRGTGRDTGELFF. The CDR3, as DNA: TGTGCCAGTGATAGGGGTACAGGGAGGGACACCGGGGAGCTGTTTTTT. The genes are TRBV19 and TRBJ2-2; D possibly corresponds to TRBD2 (7 bases). CDR1 and CDR2 from the germline V gene are LNHDA and SQIVND (reference sequence). This CDR3 contains 16 residues. Trimming left V 8 bases short and J 3 bases short, with 19 bases between.

This clone was recorded once. The gene calls are TRBV25-1 and TRBJ2-7, with 8 nucleotides matching TRBD1. Germline loops: CDR1 MGHDK, CDR2 SYGVNS. Trimming cost V 4 bases and J 3 bases; bases outside gene matches: 2. The CDR3 length is 13 residues. This CDR3 reads CASSAGTGYEQYF. The CDR3 nucleotides read TGTGCCAGCAGTGCCGGGACAGGCTACGAGCAGTACTTC.

This clone was recorded once. The V and J genes are TRBV9 and TRBJ2-1; D ambiguous. In germline, CDR1 is SGDLS, CDR2 YYNGEE. V shed 4 bases and J shed 8 bases, with 10 bases lying between them. The CDR3 contains 12 residues. The CDR3 nucleotides read TGTGCCAGCAGCCCCCACCCGGATGAGCAGTTCTTC. Its translation is CASSPHPDEQFF.

The rearrangement links TRBV27 to TRBJ2-3; TRBD2 aligns across 14 bases. V lost 3 bases to trimming and J lost 5 bases; unmatched junction nucleotides: 7. CDR1 is MNHEY and CDR2 is SMNVEV in the germline V gene (reference sequence). The CDR3 is 17 residues long. CDR3: CASSFQTSGREGDTQYF. CDR3 DNA sequence: TGTGCCAGCAGTTTCCAGACTAGCGGGAGGGAGGGAGATACGCAGTATTTT.

V usage is TRBV5-1 and J usage is TRBJ2-1, with a possible D match to TRBD2 (6 bases). Germline V lookup: CDR1 SGHRS, CDR2 YFSETQ. V was shortened by 1 base and J by 6 bases, with 8 bases between the two germline ends. There are 13 residues in the CDR3. The CDR3 nucleotides are TGCGCCAGCAGCTTGTTCGGGAGCAATGAGCAGTTCTTC. This codes for CASSLFGSNEQFF.

The genes are TRBV18 and TRBJ2-1; perhaps TRBD1 as D (5 bases). Germline V lookup: CDR1 KGHSH, CDR2 LQKENI. The CDR3 is made up of 14 amino acids. V shed 6 bases and J shed 8 bases, with 17 bases lying between them. CDR3: CASSFTGSQDEQFF. CDR3 in DNA: TGTGCCAGCTCGTTCACAGGCAGCCAGGATGAGCAGTTCTTC.

The J gene is TRBJ2-3, the V gene TRBV5-4, with 11 bases identical to TRBD2. CDR1 and CDR2 from the germline V gene are SGHNT and YYREEE (reference sequence). The V gene end was trimmed by 3 bases and the J gene end by 3 bases; junction bases not matched to a gene: 6. The length of the CDR3 is 16 residues. Written as DNA, the CDR3 is TGTGCCAGCAGCTACTTGACTAGCGGGGCTACAGATACGCAGTATTTT. This gives the protein CASSYLTSGATDTQYF. Full variable domain (remainder filled in from reference TRBV5-4 and TRBJ2-3): ETGVTQSPTHLIKTRGQQVTLRCSSQSGHNTVSWYQQALGQGPQFIFQYYREEENGRGNFPPRFSGLQFPNYSSELNVNALELDDSALYLCASSYLTSGATDTQYFGPGTRLTVL.

This chain joins TRBV6-6 and TRBJ1-6; the D gene is possibly TRBD1 (5 bases). The CDR3 runs 13 residues. Looked up from germline, CDR1 is MNHNY and CDR2 is SVGAGI (reference sequence). V lost 10 bases to trimming and J lost 7 bases, with 14 bases between them. This CDR3 reads CATMGGGNSPLHF. In DNA form, the CDR3 reads TGTGCCACCATGGGGGGAGGCAATTCACCCCTCCACTTT.

The J gene is TRBJ2-3, the V gene TRBV10-3, with D possibly matching TRBD1 (6 bases). The CDR3 runs to 12 residues. V was shortened by 11 bases and J by 2 bases, with 11 bases between the two germline ends. The germline V gene encodes CDR1 ENHRY and CDR2 SYGVKD. In DNA form, the CDR3 reads TGTGCCGGGGGCGATTACACAGATACGCAGTATTTT. Translating it yields CAGGDYTDTQYF.

This chain's CDR3 is CASKSRWRDQETQYF. The CDR3 coding sequence is TGTGCCAGCAAGTCGAGGTGGAGGGACCAAGAGACCCAGTACTTC. The genes are TRBV11-3 and TRBJ2-5; a weak D match, TRBD2 (6 bases). The germline V and J ends were trimmed by 7 bases and 0 bases, with 15 bases remaining between them. The CDR3 spans 15 residues. Germline assignment: CDR1 SGHNT and CDR2 YENEEA.

This sequence joins TRBV7-9 and TRBJ2-5; D ambiguous. V gave up 4 bases and J gave up 10 bases, with 10 bases separating them. The germline CDR1 and CDR2 sequences are SEHNR and FQNEAQ (reference sequence). The CDR3 runs 11 residues. DNA of the CDR3: TGTGCCAGCAGCTGGGCAACTGGCCAGTACTTC. This gives the protein CASSWATGQYF.

V gene TRBV30 combines with J gene TRBJ2-3; 8 bases match TRBD2. V lost 3 bases to trimming and J lost 5 bases; unmatched junction nucleotides: 22. The CDR3 has 19 amino acids. The germline V gene encodes CDR1 GTSNPN and CDR2 SVGIG (reference sequence). CDR3 residues: CAWSEGLAGWGQGEDTQYF. CDR3 DNA sequence: TGTGCCTGGAGCGAGGGGCTAGCGGGCTGGGGCCAAGGAGAAGATACGCAGTATTTT.

This chain uses TRBV4-1 with TRBJ2-5, with 7 bases aligning to TRBD1. CDR1 and CDR2 (germline): MGHRA, YSYEKL. The CDR3 runs to 17 residues. Trimming took 0 bases from V and 1 from J; bases not matched to a gene: 8. CDR3 nucleotides: TGCGCCAGCAGCCAAGAGTTAGGTGACAGGGCCCAAGAGACCCAGTACTTC. It yields the protein CASSQELGDRAQETQYF.

The chain is built from TRBV28 and TRBJ2-1; 7 bases line up with TRBD2. Trimming at V came to 1 base and at J to 2 bases, leaving 2 bases not matched to a gene. Germline V gene data show CDR1 as MDHEN and CDR2 as SYDVKM. The CDR3 is made up of 15 amino acids. CDR3 residues: CASSLSAGAYNEQFF. The CDR3 DNA reads TGTGCCAGCAGTTTATCCGCGGGAGCCTACAATGAGCAGTTCTTC.

This sequence joins TRBV27 and TRBJ2-7; 8 positions match TRBD1. This CDR3 is 17 amino acids long. The junction had 14 bases not matched to a gene; V was cut back by 1 base and J by 6 bases. Germline loops: CDR1 MNHEY, CDR2 SMNVEV (reference sequence). The CDR3 region is CASSLLTPGRGLSEQYF. CDR3 DNA sequence: TGTGCCAGCAGTTTATTAACCCCGGGCAGGGGGCTGAGCGAGCAGTACTTC.

This clone was seen just once. V usage is TRBV27 and J usage is TRBJ2-1; weak D call: TRBD2 (5 bases). From germline, CDR1 is MNHEY and CDR2 SMNVEV (reference sequence). CDR3 length equals 13 residues. Trimming took off 8 bases at V and 0 bases at J, with 8 bases between the two ends. CDR3 DNA: TGTGCCAGCGCGGGCAGCTCCTACAATGAGCAGTTCTTC. It codes for CASAGSSYNEQFF.

The J gene is TRBJ2-7, the V gene TRBV28, with TRBD1 identical over 10 bases. CDR1 is MDHEN, CDR2 SYDVKM, per germline. With V trimmed by 7 bases and J by 1 base, 4 bases remained unmatched. The CDR3 totals 14 residues. CDR3 sequence reads: CASTWTGGSYEQYF. CDR3 DNA sequence: TGTGCCAGCACCTGGACAGGGGGTTCCTACGAGCAGTACTTC.

The chain couples TRBV7-3 to TRBJ2-7; 8 nucleotides match TRBD1. Trimming cost V 4 bases and J 5 bases; bases outside gene matches: 4. Germline-derived CDR1 and CDR2 are SGHTA and FQGTGA. The length of the CDR3 is 13 residues. The CDR3 nucleotides read TGTGCCAGCAGCTGGGAACAGGGGGACGAGCAGTACTTC. This encodes CASSWEQGDEQYF.

CDR3 loop: CASSHPGAVNTEAFF. CDR3 nucleotide sequence: TGCGCCAGCAGCCACCCCGGAGCAGTGAACACTGAAGCTTTCTTT. The chain employs TRBV4-3 and TRBJ1-1; D unresolved. The CDR3 runs 15 residues. The germline CDR1 and CDR2 sequences are LGHNA and YSLEER. The V end lost 3 bases, the J end lost 0 bases, and 11 bases lay between the germline ends.

This clone was observed a few times. The chain combines TRBV4-1 with TRBJ2-3, with 8 bases fitting TRBD1. CDR1 is MGHRA, CDR2 YSYEKL, per germline. The trim removed 0 bases at V and 6 bases at J, leaving 8 bases unmatched. The CDR3 runs to 16 residues. DNA of the CDR3: TGCGCCAGCAGCCAAGAGCCAGGGGGCCGTCCGGATACGCAGTATTTT. Its protein product is CASSQEPGGRPDTQYF.

The chain carries TRBV5-6 and TRBJ2-5; D might be TRBD1 (5 bases). V gave up 4 bases and J gave up 0 bases, with 10 bases separating them. Germline CDR1 SGHDT, CDR2 YYEEEE. This CDR3 is built from 14 residues. CDR3 in DNA: TGTGCCAGCAGCACCTGGACATACCAAGAGACCCAGTACTTC. It specifies CASSTWTYQETQYF.

The J gene is TRBJ2-7, the V gene TRBV15, with 7 bases matching TRBD2. CDR1 is LNHNV and CDR2 is YYDKDF in the germline V gene (reference sequence). This CDR3 contains 16 residues. V lost 5 bases and J lost 0; bases outside the gene matches: 10. Here the CDR3 reads CATSGTLSGPSYEQYF. Written as DNA, the CDR3 is TGTGCCACCAGCGGAACCCTTAGCGGGCCCTCCTACGAGCAGTACTTC.

V and J are TRBV7-9 and TRBJ2-7; 11 bases are a match to TRBD1. Germline assignment: CDR1 SEHNR and CDR2 FQNEAQ (reference sequence). Trimming cost V 5 bases and J 5 bases; bases outside gene matches: 5. This CDR3 region has 14 residues. CDR3 bases: TGTGCCAGCAGCCCTGGACAGGGGGCCGACGAGCAGTACTTC. It encodes CASSPGQGADEQYF.

This chain uses TRBV4-3 with TRBJ1-4; tentatively, D is TRBD1 (5 bases). This CDR3 is 15 amino acids long. V gave up 0 bases and J gave up 4 bases, with 9 bases separating them. Germline V gives CDR1 LGHNA, CDR2 YSLEER. Here the CDR3 reads CASSQDMGGNEKLFF. The CDR3 nucleotides read TGCGCCAGCAGCCAAGATATGGGGGGTAATGAAAAACTGTTTTTT.

The rearrangement uses TRBV5-6 and TRBJ1-6, with D uncertain. The CDR3 has 14 amino acids. Looked up from germline, CDR1 is SGHDT and CDR2 is YYEEEE. Trimming removed 2 bases at V and 6 bases at J, with 9 bases between. The CDR3 nucleotides are TGTGCCAGCAGCTTTGAGGGCAGTAATTCACCCCTCCACTTT. Residues: CASSFEGSNSPLHF.